The 15 T cell receptor beta chains below were found in one sample sequenced in a study of blood T cell repertoires in COVID-19. The repertoire was sequenced with immunoSEQ multiplex PCR; TCRdb's copy has only in-frame clones and lacks some. The table shows approximately 98,000 clones, with over 75% occurring only once. Sequencing used peripheral blood. Receptors were obtained from a woman in her seventies with acute or convalescent COVID-19.

The chain's CDR3 is CASSPLPTRDEQYF. The CDR3 DNA follows: TGTGCCAGCTCACCCCTCCCCACCCGGGACGAGCAGTACTTC. The V gene is TRBV18, the J gene TRBJ2-7, with D unclear. Germline V gives CDR1 KGHSH, CDR2 LQKENI. V dropped 3 bases and J dropped 5 bases, with 14 bases sitting between them. CDR3 length: 14 residues.

The chain is built from TRBV19 and TRBJ1-2; 7 bases line up with TRBD1. After removal of 4 bases from V and 0 bases from J, the junction contained 8 bases not matched to a gene. Germline V CDR1 and CDR2: LNHDA, SQIVND (reference sequence). The CDR3 runs to 16 residues. The CDR3 DNA reads TGTGCCAGTAGTAGGGGGACAGTCATAGCTAACTATGGCTACACCTTC. Translating it yields CASSRGTVIANYGYTF.

CDR3 sequence: CASSLGSSRGQETQYF. The CDR3 region has the DNA TGTGCCAGCAGCTTAGGGTCGTCCAGAGGACAAGAGACCCAGTACTTC. The rearrangement uses TRBV7-2 and TRBJ2-5; D uncertain. CDR1 and CDR2 (germline): SGHTA, FQGNSA. CDR3 length: 16 amino acids. V lost 1 base and J lost 2, with 14 bases in between.

The chain couples TRBV7-2 to TRBJ1-2; 10 bases agree with TRBD1. The J segment lost 6 bases and the V segment lost 1 base, leaving 5 bases of the junction unmatched. From germline, CDR1 is SGHTA and CDR2 FQGNSA. CDR3 length: 15 amino acids. The CDR3 loop reads CASSLGGQGVDGYTF. The CDR3 region has the DNA TGTGCCAGCAGCTTAGGTGGACAGGGGGTGGATGGCTACACCTTC.

This chain connects TRBV5-1 to TRBJ2-2; 11 positions match TRBD2. The V segment lost 3 bases and the J segment 6 bases; nucleotides outside the gene matches: 10. The V gene's germline CDR1 is SGHRS and CDR2 YFSETQ. CDR3 length: 17 amino acids. The CDR3 DNA reads as TGCGCCAGCAGCTGGATACTAGCGGGAGCGGACGCCGGGGAGCTGTTTTTT. Its translation is CASSWILAGADAGELFF.

This chain links TRBV4-2 with TRBJ1-5; possible D gene TRBD1, 6 bases. V lost 2 bases and J lost 7, with 18 bases in between. Germline lookup yields CDR1 LGHNA and CDR2 YNFKEQ. The CDR3 contains 16 residues. The CDR3: CASSQKGSGDGQPQHF. DNA for the CDR3: TGTGCCAGCAGCCAAAAGGGGTCAGGGGATGGGCAGCCCCAGCATTTT.

This clone turned up a few times. The chain is built from TRBV28 and TRBJ1-5; D gene uncertain. The CDR3 covers 14 residues. Germline lookup yields CDR1 MDHEN and CDR2 SYDVKM. V dropped 7 bases and J dropped 7 bases, with 17 bases sitting between them. The CDR3 spells CASTRGGSGQPQHF. The DNA for the CDR3 is TGTGCCAGCACCCGGGGAGGGTCGGGCCAGCCCCAGCATTTT.

V usage is TRBV7-3 and J usage is TRBJ2-1; D is undetermined. Germline CDR1 and CDR2: SGHTA and FQGTGA. The CDR3 is made up of 13 amino acids. V was clipped by 2 bases and J by 5 bases, with 7 bases between them. CDR3 in amino acids: CASSLGRNNEQFF. CDR3 coding DNA: TGTGCCAGCAGCTTAGGCCGCAACAATGAGCAGTTCTTC.

This clone has a count of ten or more. The chain is built from TRBV7-8 and TRBJ2-2, with unresolved D. Germline V CDR1 and CDR2: SGHVS, FQNEAQ. The CDR3 consists of 12 residues. V lost 1 base and J lost 9, with 6 bases in between. The CDR3 is CASSLVSRELFF. CDR3 coding DNA: TGTGCCAGCAGCTTAGTATCTAGGGAGCTGTTTTTT.

The CDR3 loop reads CASSYSEVIYGYTF. CDR3 nucleotide sequence: TGTGCCAGCAGTTACTCCGAGGTTATTTATGGCTACACCTTC. The chain employs TRBV6-5 and TRBJ1-2; D is unresolved. The V gene's germline CDR1 is MNHEY and CDR2 SVGAGI. Trimming took off 0 bases at V and 5 bases at J, with 10 bases between the two ends. The CDR3 totals 14 residues.

V is TRBV7-9 and J is TRBJ2-5; 7 nucleotides agree with TRBD1. V lost 4 bases to trimming and J lost 5 bases; unmatched junction nucleotides: 7. CDR1 and CDR2 from the germline V gene are SEHNR and FQNEAQ (reference sequence). This CDR3 spans 14 amino acids. CDR3 protein: CASSSGDRVETQYF. CDR3 in DNA: TGTGCCAGCAGCTCGGGTGACAGGGTGGAGACCCAGTACTTC.

This chain connects TRBV9 to TRBJ2-1; 9 positions match TRBD2. Germline CDR1 reads SGDLS; CDR2 reads YYNGEE. The CDR3 contains 16 residues. V lost 2 bases to trimming and J lost 6 bases; unmatched junction nucleotides: 9. Here the CDR3 DNA reads TGTGCCAGCAGCGTCCAGCCGGGACTAGCCCCCAATGAGCAGTTCTTC. Protein: CASSVQPGLAPNEQFF. The variable domain in full, completed from reference TRBV9 and TRBJ2-1, reads DSGVTQTPKHLITATGQRVTLRCSPRSGDLSVYWYQQSLDQGLQFLIQYYNGEERAKGNILERFSAQQFPDLHSELNLSSLELGDSALYFCASSVQPGLAPNEQFFGPGTRLTVL.

The chain employs TRBV4-2 and TRBJ1-5; D remains unclear. Per germline, CDR1 LGHNA and CDR2 YNFKEQ. Trimming left V 1 base short and J 6 bases short, with 13 bases between. This CDR3 spans 15 amino acids. The CDR3 DNA sequence: TGTGCCAGCAGCCAAGGCGTCGGGGAAGTTCAGCCCCAGCATTTT. Translation gives CASSQGVGEVQPQHF.

This chain joins TRBV5-1 and TRBJ2-1; D is possibly TRBD1 (5 bases). Per germline, CDR1 SGHRS and CDR2 YFSETQ. The V end lost 4 bases, the J end lost 9 bases, and 14 bases lay between the germline ends. The CDR3 runs 13 residues. The CDR3, as DNA: TGCGCCAGCAGCGTCCCCAACAGGTTTGAGCAGTTCTTC. It translates to CASSVPNRFEQFF.

The rearrangement links TRBV7-2 to TRBJ1-1; perhaps TRBD1 as D (5 bases). The V gene lost 6 bases and the J gene lost 1 base, with 12 bases spanning the gap. CDR3 size: 14 residues. CDR1 SGHTA and CDR2 FQGNSA come from the germline V gene. CDR3 residues: CASRPEGRNTEAFF. CDR3 nucleotide sequence: TGTGCCAGCAGGCCGGAGGGACGGAACACTGAAGCTTTCTTT.